This is a list of T cell receptor beta chains from one sample in a study of T cells expressing NK-cell markers. TCRdb reprocessed the 5' RACE reads, with one entry per CDR3 protein and no DNA. Its table records around 470,000 distinct CDR3 sequences. Specimen: blood T cells: a sorted CD56 or NKG2C T cell subset, CD4+ or CD8+ T cells, or bulk PBMC T cells (not recorded which). The receptors originated from a woman between 45 and 65 years old in good health. CDR3s include the opening cysteine and the closing phenylalanine or tryptophan.

j_call v_call cdr3_aa
TRBJ2-1 TRBV20-1 CSARSRTGHNEQFF
TRBJ1-1 TRBV4-1 CASSDQIGRPGNTEAFF
TRBJ1-4 TRBV15 CATSRDVRNEKLFF
TRBJ2-2 TRBV5-4 CASSTKAGVNTGELFF
TRBJ2-3 TRBV4-1 CASSQGYTQYF
TRBJ2-1 TRBV4-1 CASSQDRGPPNEQFF
TRBJ2-7 TRBV12-3/TRBV12-4 CASSLAPAGGPFPQYF
TRBJ1-2 TRBV6-5 CASSYSLGQNYGYTF
TRBJ1-1 TRBV20-1 CSAALGRGGNTEAFF
TRBJ2-1 TRBV4-1 CASSQGGVKEQFF
TRBJ2-2 TRBV11-3 CASSRTIVGELFF
TRBJ1-1 TRBV20-1 CSAREIRLDTLLSNTEAFF
TRBJ2-1 TRBV14 CASSQLAGGWNEQFF
TRBJ1-1 TRBV3-1 CASRSGLGGAEAFF
TRBJ1-3 TRBV4-1 CASSQSRSGNTIYF
TRBJ1-1 TRBV11-2 CASSRQGINTEAFF
TRBJ2-1 TRBV4-1 CASSQRYPGGIPNEQFF
TRBJ2-1 TRBV5-5 CASSISTGTGNEQFF
TRBJ2-3 TRBV3-1 CASSQAVGDTQYF
TRBJ2-7 TRBV20-1 CSARAYTSGSSYEQYF
TRBJ2-3 TRBV4-1 CASSPEGRTSGYTDTQYF
TRBJ2-1 TRBV6-5 CASSRVPLSYNEQFF